What follows are 14 T cell receptor beta chains derived from one specimen sequenced in a study of blood T cell repertoires in COVID-19. Data came from immunoSEQ multiplex PCR; TCRdb stores just in-frame clones and leaves some out. The sample carries 250,000 to 350,000 clones, about 80% recorded once. The sample comprised peripheral blood. These receptors were taken from a person in their 70s with COVID-19, enrolled during active disease.

V usage is TRBV11-1 and J usage is TRBJ2-6, with unresolved D. Germline V lookup: CDR1 SGHAT, CDR2 FQDESV (reference sequence). The CDR3 totals 15 residues. V dropped 1 base and J dropped 4 bases, with 8 bases sitting between them. The CDR3 loop reads CASSLDISGANVLTF. For the CDR3, the DNA is TGTGCCAGCAGCTTAGACATCTCCGGGGCCAACGTCCTGACTTTC. Full variable domain (outside the CDR3, taken from reference TRBV11-1 and TRBJ2-6): EAEVAQSPRYKITEKSQAVAFWCDPISGHATLYWYRQILGQGPELLVQFQDESVVDDSQLPKDRFSAERLKGVDSTLKIQPAELGDSAMYLCASSLDISGANVLTFGAGSRLTVL.

This rearrangement joins TRBV7-8 to TRBJ2-4; 9 bases match TRBD2. J lost 3 bases, V lost 4 bases, and 13 bases had no gene match. This CDR3 is 18 amino acids long. Per the germline V gene, CDR1 is SGHVS and CDR2 is FQNEAQ. The CDR3 region is CASSSGLATWAGKNIQYF. The CDR3 DNA is TGTGCCAGCAGCTCCGGACTAGCGACCTGGGCGGGCAAAAACATTCAGTACTTC.

The rearrangement joins TRBV4-1 to TRBJ2-2, with D unresolved. The CDR3 is 12 amino acids. Germline V gene sequence: CDR1 MGHRA, CDR2 YSYEKL. CDR3 bases: TGCGCAGAAAAGCGATTCAACGGGGAGCTGTTTTTT. Its protein is CAEKRFNGELFF.

The rearrangement uses TRBV14 and TRBJ1-6; 7 positions match TRBD1. The CDR3 loop spans 17 amino acids. CDR1 SGHDN and CDR2 FVKESK come from the germline V gene. V shed 0 bases and J 6 bases; nucleotides not matched to a gene: 8. The CDR3 bases are TGTGCCAGCAGCCAAGATAAGGGGGCGTATAGTAATTCACCCCTCCACTTT. This encodes CASSQDKGAYSNSPLHF. The full variable domain, its missing parts supplied by reference TRBV14 and TRBJ1-6, is EAGVTQFPSHSVIEKGQTVTLRCDPISGHDNLYWYRRVMGKEIKFLLHFVKESKQDESGMPNNRFLAERTGGTYSTLKVQPAELEDSGVYFCASSQDKGAYSNSPLHFGNGTRLTVT.

This clone showed up just a few times. The V and J genes are TRBV7-2 and TRBJ1-5; tentative D call: TRBD1 (6 bases). The germline V and J ends were trimmed by 2 bases and 5 bases, with 13 bases remaining between them. The CDR3 is 15 residues long. Germline CDR1 is SGHTA and CDR2 is FQGNSA. The CDR3 spells CASSLRGGYDQPQHF. CDR3 nucleotide sequence: TGTGCCAGCAGCTTAAGGGGGGGGTATGATCAGCCCCAGCATTTT.

This clone was counted a single time. The CDR3 sequence: CASGWGGSYNEQFF. The DNA of the CDR3 is TGTGCTAGTGGGTGGGGGGGCTCCTACAATGAGCAGTTCTTC. The gene calls are TRBV12-5 and TRBJ2-1, with TRBD2 identical over 7 bases. CDR3 length: 14 amino acids. The germline V gene encodes CDR1 LGHNT and CDR2 FRNRAP. V lost 6 bases and J lost 0; bases outside the gene matches: 2.

This rearrangement joins TRBV6-4 to TRBJ1-1, with unresolved D. The CDR3 extends over 13 amino acids. Trimming cost V 6 bases and J 7 bases, with 15 bases left between them. The germline CDR1 and CDR2 sequences are MRHNA and SNTAGT. The CDR3 coding sequence is TGTGCCAGCAGCCCTCTCCCCAAGCGTGAAGCTTTCTTT. It codes for CASSPLPKREAFF.

The V call is TRBV6-1, the J call TRBJ2-1; TRBD2 agrees at 9 bases. V lost 2 bases and J lost 2; bases outside the gene matches: 1. This CDR3 spans 15 amino acids. The V gene's germline CDR1 is MNHNS and CDR2 SASEGT. In DNA form, the CDR3 reads TGTGCCAGCAGTGAACTAGCGGGGACCTACAATGAGCAGTTCTTC. Amino acids: CASSELAGTYNEQFF.

The rearrangement joins TRBV19 to TRBJ1-2; TRBD1 might be the D (5 bases). V was trimmed by 3 bases and J by 6 bases, leaving 11 bases between them. Germline V CDR1 and CDR2: LNHDA, SQIVND (reference sequence). The CDR3 has 13 amino acids. The CDR3 reads CASSMTEFHGYTF. The CDR3 region has the DNA TGTGCCAGTAGTATGACAGAGTTCCATGGCTACACCTTC.

The chain employs TRBV27 and TRBJ2-7; possibly TRBD1 for D (7 bases). The CDR3 sequence is 15 residues long. V dropped 5 bases and J dropped 2 bases, with 16 bases sitting between them. Germline V gene data show CDR1 as MNHEY and CDR2 as SMNVEV (reference sequence). The CDR3 DNA reads TGTGCCAGCAGTAAAATCCAGGGGGGCCCCTACGAGCAGTACTTC. It translates to CASSKIQGGPYEQYF.

The chain carries TRBV7-2 and TRBJ2-2; 8 bases fit TRBD2. Germline V lookup: CDR1 SGHTA, CDR2 FQGNSA. The V and J ends lost 5 bases and 2 bases, in that order; junction bases with no gene match: 10. This CDR3 contains 17 residues. CDR3 amino acids: CASSPFGLAANTGELFF. The CDR3 DNA follows: TGTGCCAGCAGCCCCTTCGGACTAGCAGCTAACACCGGGGAGCTGTTTTTT. The full variable domain, in which reference TRBV7-2 and TRBJ2-2 provide the parts outside the CDR3, is GAGVSQSPSNKVTEKGKDVELRCDPISGHTALYWYRQSLGQGLEFLIYFQGNSAPDKSGLPSDRFSAERTGGSVSTLTIQRTQQEDSAVYLCASSPFGLAANTGELFFGEGSRLTVL.

This clone has only one observation. This sequence joins TRBV7-2 and TRBJ2-5, with 7 bases lining up with TRBD1. The CDR3 runs to 15 residues. V dropped 5 bases and J dropped 5; count of bases not matched to a gene: 11. Germline CDR1 and CDR2: SGHTA and FQGNSA. The CDR3 sequence is CASSQQTGVGETQYF. CDR3 bases: TGTGCCAGCAGCCAACAAACAGGGGTAGGGGAGACCCAGTACTTC.

The chain is built from TRBV5-1 and TRBJ2-3; the match to TRBD1 covers 9 bases. After removal of 4 bases from V and 2 bases from J, the junction contained 5 bases not matched to a gene. This CDR3 region has 15 residues. Germline V gene data show CDR1 as SGHRS and CDR2 as YFSETQ. The CDR3 DNA sequence: TGCGCCAGCAGCAGGGGACAGGGCCTCACAGATACGCAGTATTTT. This sequence encodes CASSRGQGLTDTQYF. The full variable domain, in which reference TRBV5-1 and TRBJ2-3 provide the parts outside the CDR3, is KAGVTQTPRYLIKTRGQQVTLSCSPISGHRSVSWYQQTPGQGLQFLFEYFSETQRNKGNFPGRFSGRQFSNSRSEMNVSTLELGDSALYLCASSRGQGLTDTQYFGPGTRLTVL.

The gene calls are TRBV3-1 (or the pseudogene TRBV3-2) and TRBJ2-1; perhaps TRBD2 as D (6 bases). This CDR3 has 14 residues. V lost 3 bases, J lost 6 bases, and 12 bases lay in between. Germline CDR1 is LGHDT and CDR2 is YNNKEL (reference sequence). CDR3 in amino acids: CASSHWRGGNEQFF. In DNA form, the CDR3 reads TGTGCCAGCAGCCATTGGCGGGGAGGCAATGAGCAGTTCTTC.